The 18 T cell receptor beta chains below were found in one sample sequenced in a study of cytomegalovirus exposure and HLA in healthy donors. Primers for the PCR totalled 60 Vbeta and 13 Jbeta. Generated by immunoSEQ multiplex PCR, the TCRdb table keeps only in-frame clones and is missing some. The sample contains over 110,000 clones, over 65% of which appear only once. The specimen was PBMCs. These receptors all stem from a male donor in good health and CMV-seronegative.

The gene calls are TRBV5-6 and TRBJ2-1, with unresolved D. V was shortened by 0 bases and J by 8 bases, with 3 bases between the two germline ends. CDR1 is SGHDT, CDR2 YYEEEE, per germline. This CDR3 is built from 11 residues. DNA for the CDR3: TGTGCCAGCAGCTTGGACTATGAGCAGTTCTTC. Amino acids: CASSLDYEQFF.

V is TRBV7-2 and J is TRBJ2-7; TRBD2 matches 8 bases. The CDR3 length is 16 residues. Germline V gives CDR1 SGHTA, CDR2 FQGNSA. The V gene end was trimmed by 2 bases and the J gene end by 4 bases; junction bases not matched to a gene: 10. The CDR3 DNA follows: TGTGCCAGCAGCTTAAATAGAGGACTAGCTCTTTACGAGCAGTACTTC. Translating gives CASSLNRGLALYEQYF. The whole variable domain, filled in from reference TRBV7-2 and TRBJ2-7, reads GAGVSQSPSNKVTEKGKDVELRCDPISGHTALYWYRQSLGQGLEFLIYFQGNSAPDKSGLPSDRFSAERTGGSVSTLTIQRTQQEDSAVYLCASSLNRGLALYEQYFGPGTRLTVT.

This clone was recorded a few times. The rearrangement uses TRBV27 and TRBJ2-3; D unclear. Per the germline V gene, CDR1 is MNHEY and CDR2 is SMNVEV (reference sequence). The V end was cut by 0 bases, the J end by 1 base, with 8 bases between. The CDR3 totals 15 residues. The CDR3 protein is CASSLSSEGTDTQYF. The CDR3 DNA is TGTGCCAGCAGTTTATCGTCTGAGGGCACAGATACGCAGTATTTT.

The CDR3 DNA reads TGTGCCAGCAGCTTATGGTCGGTTATGGTCTCTGGGGCCAACGTCCTGACTTTC. This sequence encodes CASSLWSVMVSGANVLTF. The chain uses TRBV5-8 and TRBJ2-6, with D hard to call. The CDR3 consists of 18 residues. Germline-derived CDR1 and CDR2 are SGHTS and YDEGEE. Trimming cost V 2 bases and J 0 bases, with 15 bases left between them.

The chain is built from TRBV7-9 and TRBJ2-1; 7 nucleotides match TRBD2. The CDR3 length is 16 residues. The germline gives CDR1 SEHNR, CDR2 FQNEAQ (reference sequence). V lost 8 bases and J lost 0; bases outside the gene matches: 10. CDR3 amino acids: CASGSLAAPSYNEQFF. The CDR3 bases are TGTGCCAGCGGCTCCCTAGCGGCCCCCTCCTACAATGAGCAGTTCTTC.

The V call is TRBV6-5, the J call TRBJ1-1; TRBD1 might be the D (5 bases). Trimming removed 1 base at V and 5 bases at J, with 11 bases between. This CDR3 contains 14 residues. Germline V gene lookup returns CDR1 MNHEY and CDR2 SVGAGI. For the CDR3, the DNA is TGTGCCAGCAGTTACTTTGGGGGGGGGACTGAAGCTTTCTTT. It translates to CASSYFGGGTEAFF.

The chain is built from TRBV25-1 and TRBJ2-7, with 10 bases lining up with TRBD1. V was pared by 8 bases and J by 2 bases, with 6 bases of the junction left unmatched. This CDR3 is built from 14 residues. Germline-derived CDR1 and CDR2 are MGHDK and SYGVNS. The CDR3 DNA sequence: TGTGCCAGCGCGTACGGGACAGGGGCCTACGAGCAGTACTTC. This gives the protein CASAYGTGAYEQYF.

In this sample, this clone turned up once. J is TRBJ1-1 and V is TRBV5-6; D is perhaps TRBD1 (5 bases). CDR1 SGHDT and CDR2 YYEEEE come from the germline V gene. Trimming took 4 bases from V and 8 from J, leaving 15 bases between them. The CDR3 loop spans 13 amino acids. CDR3 DNA: TGTGCCAGCAGCCCGGGGGGACGGGAAGAAGCTTTCTTT. This encodes CASSPGGREEAFF.

The chain uses TRBV7-2 and TRBJ1-5; unclear D gene. The CDR3 covers 14 residues. Trimming shortened V by 5 bases and J by 2 bases, and 10 bases separated the two germline ends. The germline V gene encodes CDR1 SGHTA and CDR2 FQGNSA. The CDR3 protein is CASSPDGGNQPQHF. The CDR3, as DNA: TGTGCCAGCAGCCCCGACGGGGGCAATCAGCCCCAGCATTTT. Looking up the rest from reference TRBV7-2 and TRBJ1-5 gives the full variable domain: GAGVSQSPSNKVTEKGKDVELRCDPISGHTALYWYRQSLGQGLEFLIYFQGNSAPDKSGLPSDRFSAERTGGSVSTLTIQRTQQEDSAVYLCASSPDGGNQPQHFGDGTRLSIL.

The chain employs TRBV5-1 and TRBJ2-5; 7 positions agree with TRBD1. With V trimmed by 3 bases and J by 4 bases, 6 bases remained unmatched. This CDR3 region has 14 residues. Germline-derived CDR1 and CDR2 are SGHRS and YFSETQ. The CDR3 reads CASSYGQVGETQYF. The CDR3 nucleotides read TGCGCCAGCAGCTACGGACAGGTAGGAGAGACCCAGTACTTC.

The V gene is TRBV9, the J gene TRBJ2-1, with 7 bases aligning to TRBD2. V lost 4 bases, J lost 5 bases, and 9 bases stayed unmatched. The length of the CDR3 is 15 residues. Germline CDR1 SGDLS, CDR2 YYNGEE. DNA of the CDR3: TGTGCCAGCAGCCCGGGACTGGGAGGGGACAATGAGCAGTTCTTC. It is translated as CASSPGLGGDNEQFF.

This rearrangement joins TRBV2 to TRBJ2-1; D is ambiguous. V was shortened by 6 bases and J by 8 bases, with 8 bases between the two germline ends. In germline, CDR1 is SNHLY, CDR2 FYNNEI. The CDR3 length is 11 residues. CDR3 protein: CASRQIHEQFF. CDR3 nucleotide sequence: TGTGCCAGCAGACAGATCCATGAGCAGTTCTTC.

The rearrangement uses TRBV5-6 and TRBJ2-1; 14 nucleotides agree with TRBD2. From germline, CDR1 is SGHDT and CDR2 YYEEEE. V lost 7 bases and J lost 4; bases outside the gene matches: 10. CDR3 length equals 17 residues. The CDR3 spells CASQDWTSGRWYNEQFF. In DNA form, the CDR3 reads TGTGCCAGCCAAGACTGGACTAGCGGGAGGTGGTACAATGAGCAGTTCTTC. Filled out from reference TRBV5-6 and TRBJ2-1, the complete variable domain reads DAGVTQSPTHLIKTRGQQVTLRCSPKSGHDTVSWYQQALGQGPQFIFQYYEEEERQRGNFPDRFSGHQFPNYSSELNVNALLLGDSALYLCASQDWTSGRWYNEQFFGPGTRLTVL.

The CDR3 region has the DNA TGTGCCAGCAGTATAGGACAGGGGGCAGGTGGCTACACCTTC. Translation: CASSIGQGAGGYTF. V gene TRBV28 combines with J gene TRBJ1-2; 11 bases line up with TRBD1. Germline V gives CDR1 MDHEN, CDR2 SYDVKM. The CDR3 spans 14 residues. Unmatched junction bases numbered 6, after V lost 5 bases and J lost 7 bases.

CDR3 nucleotide sequence: TGTGCCAGTAGTCTACAGGAGTCCTACAATGAGCAGTTCTTC. Its translation: CASSLQESYNEQFF. V usage is TRBV19 and J usage is TRBJ2-1, with D maybe TRBD1 (5 bases). Germline CDR1 LNHDA, CDR2 SQIVND (reference sequence). The CDR3 runs to 14 residues. Deletions cut 5 bases from V and 1 base from J, with 9 bases between.

J is TRBJ2-1 and V is TRBV19, with D tentatively TRBD2 (5 bases). CDR3 length equals 15 residues. Trimming removed 3 bases at V and 4 bases at J, with 13 bases between. Germline V gene sequence: CDR1 LNHDA, CDR2 SQIVND (reference sequence). CDR3 nucleotide sequence: TGTGCCAGTAGTATCGGGGTCGGGCTTTACAATGAGCAGTTCTTC. Translating it yields CASSIGVGLYNEQFF.

This clone has just a few counts. The CDR3 coding sequence is TGTGCCAGTAGTCCATGGGAGAGGGCCTACAATGAGCAGTTCTTC. It translates to CASSPWERAYNEQFF. The rearrangement links TRBV19 to TRBJ2-1; TRBD2 is a possible D gene (5 bases). Trimming shortened V by 5 bases and J by 2 bases, and 13 bases separated the two germline ends. The CDR3 has 15 amino acids. Germline CDR1 is LNHDA and CDR2 is SQIVND (reference sequence). Complete variable domain (other parts from reference TRBV19 and TRBJ2-1): DGGITQSPKYLFRKEGQNVTLSCEQNLNHDAMYWYRQDPGQGLRLIYYSQIVNDFQKGDIAEGYSVSREKKESFPLTVTSAQKNPTAFYLCASSPWERAYNEQFFGPGTRLTVL.

This sequence joins TRBV7-8 and TRBJ2-5, with 7 bases matching TRBD2. The V segment lost 1 base and the J segment 4 bases; nucleotides outside the gene matches: 9. The CDR3 runs to 16 residues. Per germline, CDR1 SGHVS and CDR2 FQNEAQ. The CDR3 region has the DNA TGTGCCAGCAGCTTAGTAGTGGGAGGGCCAGGAGAGACCCAGTACTTC. Its translation is CASSLVVGGPGETQYF.